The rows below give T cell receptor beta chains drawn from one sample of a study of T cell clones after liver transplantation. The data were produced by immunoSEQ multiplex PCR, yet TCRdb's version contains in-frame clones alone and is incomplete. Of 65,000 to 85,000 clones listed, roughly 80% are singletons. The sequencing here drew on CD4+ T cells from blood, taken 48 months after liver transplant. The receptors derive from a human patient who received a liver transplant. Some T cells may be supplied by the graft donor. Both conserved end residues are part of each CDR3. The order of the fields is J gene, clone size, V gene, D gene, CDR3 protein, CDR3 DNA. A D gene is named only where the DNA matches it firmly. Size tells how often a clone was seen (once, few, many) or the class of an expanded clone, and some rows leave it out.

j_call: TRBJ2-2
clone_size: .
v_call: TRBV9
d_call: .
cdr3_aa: CASSIGLRPDTGELFF
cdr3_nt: TGTGCCAGCAGCATAGGACTCCGGCCCGACACCGGGGAGCTGTTTTTT

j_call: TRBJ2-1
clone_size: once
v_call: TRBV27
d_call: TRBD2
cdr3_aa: CASRPALAGFEQFF
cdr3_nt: TGTGCCAGCAGGCCGGCACTAGCGGGATTCGAGCAGTTCTTC

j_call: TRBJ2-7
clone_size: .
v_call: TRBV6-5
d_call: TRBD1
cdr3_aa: CASSLTGTGIYEQYF
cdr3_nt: TGTGCCAGCAGCCTGACCGGGACAGGGATCTACGAGCAGTACTTC

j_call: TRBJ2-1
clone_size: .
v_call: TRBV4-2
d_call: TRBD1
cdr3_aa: CASSLRTGGNNEQFF
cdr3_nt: TGTGCCAGCAGCTTACGGACAGGGGGGAACAATGAGCAGTTCTTC

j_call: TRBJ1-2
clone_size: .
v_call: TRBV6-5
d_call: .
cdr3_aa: CASRIQGNDGYTF
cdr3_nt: TGTGCCAGCAGAATTCAGGGCAATGATGGCTACACCTTC

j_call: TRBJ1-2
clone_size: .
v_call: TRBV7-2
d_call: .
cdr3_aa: CASSLTVTWYGYTF
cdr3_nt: TGTGCCAGCAGCTTAACGGTTACGTGGTATGGCTACACCTTC

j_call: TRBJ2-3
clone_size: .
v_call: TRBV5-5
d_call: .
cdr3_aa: CASSPRADTDTQYF
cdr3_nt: TGTGCCAGCAGCCCTCGGGCGGATACAGATACGCAGTATTTT

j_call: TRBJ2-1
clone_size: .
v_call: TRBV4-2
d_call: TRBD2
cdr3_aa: CASSRRAGGSSYNEQFF
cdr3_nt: TGTGCCAGCAGTCGTAGGGCGGGGGGGAGCTCCTACAATGAGCAGTTCTTC

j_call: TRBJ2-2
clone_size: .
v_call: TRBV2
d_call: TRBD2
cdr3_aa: CASSPLGSGRFPGELFF
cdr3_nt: TGTGCCAGCAGTCCACTGGGTAGCGGGAGATTTCCCGGGGAGCTGTTTTTT

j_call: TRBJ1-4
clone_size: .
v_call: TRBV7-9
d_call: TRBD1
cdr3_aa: CASSLAGTGEKLFF
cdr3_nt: TGTGCCAGCAGCTTAGCGGGGACAGGGGAAAAACTGTTTTTT

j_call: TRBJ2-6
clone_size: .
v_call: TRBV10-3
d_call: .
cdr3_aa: CAISAPSGANVLTF
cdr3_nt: TGTGCCATCAGTGCCCCTTCTGGGGCCAACGTCCTGACTTTC

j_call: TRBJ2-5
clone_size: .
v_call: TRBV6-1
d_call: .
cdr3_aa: CATDPRGRPQETQYF
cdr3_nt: TGTGCCACCGACCCTCGGGGCAGACCACAAGAGACCCAGTACTTC

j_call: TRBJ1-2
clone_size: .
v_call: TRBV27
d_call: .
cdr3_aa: CASSLSFEERWGYTF
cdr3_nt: TGTGCCAGCAGTTTATCGTTTGAGGAGAGATGGGGCTACACCTTC

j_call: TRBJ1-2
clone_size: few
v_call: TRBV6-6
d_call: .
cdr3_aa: CASSAPRGADYGYTF
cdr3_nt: TGTGCCAGCAGTGCCCCTAGAGGGGCAGACTATGGCTACACCTTC

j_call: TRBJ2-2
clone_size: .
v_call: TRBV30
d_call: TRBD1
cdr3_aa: CAWSGTGVTGELFF
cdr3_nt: TGTGCCTGGAGTGGGACAGGGGTAACCGGGGAGCTGTTTTTT

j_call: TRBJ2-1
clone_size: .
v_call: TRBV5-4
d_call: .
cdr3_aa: CASSGRKGDNEQFF
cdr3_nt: TGTGCCAGCAGCGGGCGGAAGGGAGACAATGAGCAGTTCTTC

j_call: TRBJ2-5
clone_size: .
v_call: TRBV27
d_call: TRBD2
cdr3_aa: CASSYRGVRETQYF
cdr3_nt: TGTGCCAGCAGTTATCGGGGGGTACGGGAGACCCAGTACTTC

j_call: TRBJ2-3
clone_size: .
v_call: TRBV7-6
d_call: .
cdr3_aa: CASSSPGSTDTQYF
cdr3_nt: TGTGCCAGCAGCTCTCCCGGGAGCACAGATACGCAGTATTTT

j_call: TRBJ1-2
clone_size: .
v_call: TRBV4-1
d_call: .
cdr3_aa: CASSNPDRLYGYTF
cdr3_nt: TGCGCCAGCAGCAACCCGGACAGACTCTATGGCTACACCTTC

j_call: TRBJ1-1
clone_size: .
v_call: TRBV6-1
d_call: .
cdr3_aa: CASSPQGTYTEAFF
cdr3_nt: TGTGCCAGCAGTCCTCAGGGGACTTACACTGAAGCTTTCTTT

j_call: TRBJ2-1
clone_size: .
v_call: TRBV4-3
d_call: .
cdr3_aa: CASSPLAGAAAWEQFF
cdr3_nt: TGCGCCAGCAGCCCTCTGGCTGGGGCCGCGGCATGGGAGCAGTTCTTC

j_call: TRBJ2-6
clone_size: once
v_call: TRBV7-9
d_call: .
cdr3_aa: CASSRPGRQQGANVLTF
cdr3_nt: TGTGCCAGCAGCCGCCCGGGAAGGCAGCAAGGGGCCAACGTCCTGACTTTC

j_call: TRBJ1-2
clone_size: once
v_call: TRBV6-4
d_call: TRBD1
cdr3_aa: CASSPAITGGAVRGYTF
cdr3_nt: TGTGCCAGCAGTCCCGCTATTACAGGGGGCGCAGTGAGGGGCTACACCTTC

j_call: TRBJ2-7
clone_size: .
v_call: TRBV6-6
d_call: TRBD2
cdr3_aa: CASSLLADYEQYF
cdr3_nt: TGTGCCAGCAGTCTACTAGCGGACTACGAGCAGTACTTC

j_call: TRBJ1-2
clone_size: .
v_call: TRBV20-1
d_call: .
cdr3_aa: CSARGDGYTF
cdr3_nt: TGCAGTGCTAGAGGTGATGGCTACACCTTC

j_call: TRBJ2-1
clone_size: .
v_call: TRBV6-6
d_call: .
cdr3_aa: CASSNPRGDNEQFF
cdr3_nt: TGTGCCAGCAGCAACCCGAGAGGGGATAATGAGCAGTTCTTC

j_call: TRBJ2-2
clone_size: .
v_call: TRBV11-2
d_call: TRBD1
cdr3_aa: CASSPGQMNTGELFF
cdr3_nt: TGTGCCAGCAGCCCGGGACAGATGAACACCGGGGAGCTGTTTTTT

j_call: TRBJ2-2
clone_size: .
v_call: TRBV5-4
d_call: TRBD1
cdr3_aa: CASSSDRGIYTGELFF
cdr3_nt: TGTGCCAGCAGCTCCGACAGGGGGATCTACACCGGGGAGCTGTTTTTT

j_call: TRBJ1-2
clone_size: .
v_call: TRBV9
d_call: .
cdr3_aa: CASSVDSNYGYTF
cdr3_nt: TGTGCCAGCAGCGTAGACAGTAACTATGGCTACACCTTC

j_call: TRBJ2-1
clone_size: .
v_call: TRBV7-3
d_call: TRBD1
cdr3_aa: CASSSRDSSYNEQFF
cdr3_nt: TGTGCCAGCAGCTCCCGGGACAGCTCCTACAATGAGCAGTTCTTC

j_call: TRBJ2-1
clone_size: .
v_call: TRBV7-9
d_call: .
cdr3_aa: CASSLGPYNEQFF
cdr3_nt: TGTGCCAGCAGCTTAGGGCCCTACAATGAGCAGTTCTTC

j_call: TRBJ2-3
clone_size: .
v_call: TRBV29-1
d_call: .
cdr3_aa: CSVASSTDTQYF
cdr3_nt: TGCAGCGTTGCAAGCAGCACAGATACGCAGTATTTT

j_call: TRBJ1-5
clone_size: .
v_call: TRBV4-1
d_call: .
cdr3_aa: CASSRDASNQPQHF
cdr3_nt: TGCGCCAGCAGCCGGGACGCAAGCAATCAGCCCCAGCATTTT

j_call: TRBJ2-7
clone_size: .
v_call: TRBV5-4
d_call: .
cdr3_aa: CASSVTQNSYEQYF
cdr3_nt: TGTGCCAGCAGCGTGACTCAGAACTCCTACGAGCAGTACTTC

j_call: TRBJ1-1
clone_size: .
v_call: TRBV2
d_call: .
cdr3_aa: CASLDEVVGGTEAFF
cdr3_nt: TGTGCCAGCCTCGACGAGGTCGTGGGAGGCACTGAAGCTTTCTTT

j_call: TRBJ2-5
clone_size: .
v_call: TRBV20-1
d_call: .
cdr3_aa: CSARETQYF
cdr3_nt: TGCAGTGCTAGGGAGACCCAGTACTTC

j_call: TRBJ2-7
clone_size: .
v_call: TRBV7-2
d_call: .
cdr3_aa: CASTIQAGSYEQYF
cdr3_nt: TGTGCCAGCACCATCCAGGCGGGATCCTACGAGCAGTACTTC

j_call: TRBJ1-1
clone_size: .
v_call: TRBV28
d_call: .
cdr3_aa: CASSLITGKLSAFF
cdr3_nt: TGTGCCAGCAGTTTAATTACCGGGAAGCTTTCTGCTTTCTTT

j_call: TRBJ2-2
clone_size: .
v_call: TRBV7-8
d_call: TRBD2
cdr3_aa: CASSRTSGNTGELFF
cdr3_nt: TGTGCCAGCAGCCGGACTAGCGGGAACACCGGGGAGCTGTTTTTT

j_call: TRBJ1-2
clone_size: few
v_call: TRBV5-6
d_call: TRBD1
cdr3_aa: CASNGRKDRNYGYTF
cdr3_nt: TGTGCCAGCAATGGGCGTAAGGACAGGAACTATGGCTACACCTTC

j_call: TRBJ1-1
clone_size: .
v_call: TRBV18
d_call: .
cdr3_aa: CASSLDVGDTEAFF
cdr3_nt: TGTGCCAGCTCCCTAGACGTGGGAGACACTGAAGCTTTCTTT

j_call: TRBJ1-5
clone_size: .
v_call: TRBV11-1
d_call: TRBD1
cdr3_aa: CASSLGGQDHQPQHF
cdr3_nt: TGTGCCAGCAGCTTAGGGGGACAGGACCATCAGCCCCAGCATTTT

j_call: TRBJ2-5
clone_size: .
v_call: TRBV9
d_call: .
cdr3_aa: CASSVGGGAGETQYF
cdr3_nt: TGTGCCAGCAGCGTGGGTGGGGGGGCAGGAGAGACCCAGTACTTC

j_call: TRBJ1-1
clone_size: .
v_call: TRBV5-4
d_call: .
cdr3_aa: CASSLAGWGGDTEAFF
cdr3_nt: TGTGCCAGCAGCTTGGCCGGATGGGGTGGGGATACTGAAGCTTTCTTT

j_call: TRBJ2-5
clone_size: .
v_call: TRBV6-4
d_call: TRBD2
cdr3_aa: CASASGSGETQYF
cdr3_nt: TGTGCCAGCGCTAGCGGGAGCGGAGAGACCCAGTACTTC

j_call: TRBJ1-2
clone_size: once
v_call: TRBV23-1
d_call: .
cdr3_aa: CASSHRGDYGYTF
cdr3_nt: TGCGCCAGCAGTCACAGGGGCGATTATGGCTACACCTTC

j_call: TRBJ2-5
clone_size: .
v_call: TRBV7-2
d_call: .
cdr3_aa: CASSPQGTLPETQYF
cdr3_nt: TGTGCCAGCAGCCCACAAGGGACTTTGCCGGAGACCCAGTACTTC

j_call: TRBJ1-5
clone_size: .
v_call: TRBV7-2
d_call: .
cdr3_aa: CASSLGTPNQPQHF
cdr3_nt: TGTGCCAGCAGCCTAGGGACTCCAAACCAGCCCCAGCATTTT

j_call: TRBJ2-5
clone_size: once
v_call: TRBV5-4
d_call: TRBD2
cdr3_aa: CASSLELGEGQETQYF
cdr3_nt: TGTGCCAGCAGCTTGGAGTTGGGGGAGGGTCAAGAGACCCAGTACTTC

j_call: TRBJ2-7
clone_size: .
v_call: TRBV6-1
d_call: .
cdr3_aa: CASRAEGEQYF
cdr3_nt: TGTGCCAGCAGGGCAGAAGGCGAGCAGTACTTC

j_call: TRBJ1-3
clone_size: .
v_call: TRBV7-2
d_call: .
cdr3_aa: CASSLSGTGNTIYF
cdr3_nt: TGTGCCAGCAGCTTATCAGGAACCGGAAACACCATATATTTT